This T cell receptor beta chain was obtained from a study of T cells in Graves' hyperthyroidism and ophthalmopathy. Findings and caveats of the study: Ophthalmopathy and stable hyperthyroidism were told apart by a 13 V-J model. The majority of expanded thyroid clonotypes above 0.001 also appeared in blood.

There are 15 residues in the CDR3. Germline trimming cut 0 bases from V and 3 bases from J; bases unmatched to any gene: 2. From germline, CDR1 is SGHRS and CDR2 YFSETQ. This clonotype was seen repeatedly, ten times or more. Its specificity is not known. TCR beta CDR3 regions were amplified from RNA. In the first-round RT-PCR of the TCR CDR3, the HTBI primer set was used. TCRdb re-analysed the multiplex PCR reads in MiXCR, keeping a single row per CDR3 protein. The table lists approximately 620,000 distinct CDR3 sequences, 16% of them singletons. This chain links TRBV5-1 with TRBJ2-3; 9 nucleotides align to TRBD2. Input material: blood. This TCR derives from a woman aged 40 to 50 with Graves' ophthalmopathy. The CDR3 nucleotides are TGCGCCAGCAGCTTGGAAGGACTAGCGACAGATACGCAGTATTTT. It translates to CASSLEGLATDTQYF.